This T cell receptor beta chain was recorded in a study of radiotherapy plus CTLA-4 blockade in lung cancer. A note on this clone: Its antigen is not known.

Study-wide points: Early blood T cell clone dynamics, with interferon-beta, were reported to best predict response. TCR clones of tumor origin grew in blood after radiotherapy plus ipilimumab.

Germline CDR1 is LNHDA and CDR2 is SQIVND (reference sequence). V was clipped by 4 bases and J by 10 bases, with 16 bases between them. The CDR3 is made up of 14 amino acids. This table comes from immunoSEQ multiplex PCR, and its TCRdb copy is limited to in-frame clones, with some not included. Among around 90,000 clones listed, about 85% were seen once. This material consisted of peripheral blood, taken from a patient treated with radiotherapy plus ipilimumab. The chain couples TRBV19 to TRBJ1-4; unclear D gene. The sequence came from a human donor with non-small cell lung cancer that progressed on radiotherapy plus ipilimumab. DNA for the CDR3: TGTGCCAGTAGTACCGGGATGGGAGTAGGAAAACTGTTTTTT. This translates into CASSTGMGVGKLFF.